This TCR beta chain was captured by sequencing in a study of OX40 agonist ivuxolimab in advanced cancers. Some background on the complete study: Ivuxolimab, which targeted the costimulatory receptor OX40 (CD134), was an agonistic, fully human IgG2 monoclonal antibody. The paper describes the monotherapy dose-escalation part (N ≈ 52 patients) of the phase I trial of ivuxolimab. Intravenous ivuxolimab was administered to patients every 2 weeks at six dose levels: 0.01, 0.1, 0.3, 1.5, 3 and 10 mg/kg. The point of sequencing TCRbeta in the periphery was to test whether ivuxolimab changed TCR sequence diversity and drove clonal T-cell expansion. Prior anti-PD-1, anti-PD-L1 or anti-CTLA-4 therapy was permitted, and approximately 39% of dose-escalation patients had received checkpoint inhibitors. Of the approximately 50 dose-escalation patients, hepatocellular carcinoma was present in 19, melanoma in approximately 15, renal cell carcinoma in 9 and head and neck cancer in 9. The dose-escalation cohort was around 84% male with a mean age of around 62 years, ranging from roughly 23 to 80. Three dose-escalation patients achieved partial responses, one with hepatocellular carcinoma and two with cutaneous melanoma. Summary of the overall study and its limitations: Partial responders in the 0.1-3.0 mg/kg groups had among the lowest normalized peripheral clonal expansion, especially among CD8+ T cells. Which antigens the clonally expanded peripheral T cells were specific for was not determined. After ivuxolimab, more expanded clones were found on average in CD8+ T cells than in CD4+ T cells. At doses of 0.1 to 3.0 mg/kg, clonal expansion of both CD4+ and CD8+ T cells in blood was seen between baseline and week 6. Low levels of normalized T-cell clonal expansion were also seen in some patients who did not respond.

Genomic DNA was extracted from sorted cells for sequencing of the TCRbeta CDR3 region. The immunoSEQ Assay was used to sequence the TCRbeta CDR3 regions. TCRdb carries this immuneACCESS record with in-frame sequences only. Its versions omit some clonotypes, under half of them owing to an unresolved V gene in the studies checked, with the rest unexplained. This sample holds some 72,000 clones; around 91% were observed only once. Roughly 2.8% of the sample lies in the top ten. V and J are truncated by 1 base and 5 bases respectively, leaving an intervening sequence of 10 bases. Taken from the germline V gene, the CDR1 and CDR2 loops are SGHRS and YFSETQ. From the cysteine up to the phenylalanine, the CDR3 has a length of 13 residues. Only CDR3 DNA is held: 39 bases, read in frame from base 1. Patients with a history of autoimmune disease or receiving systemic immunosuppression were excluded from the trial. In every dose cohort, peripheral blood was drawn for TCR sequencing at baseline, cycle 4 day 1, and cycle 7 day 1. The samples were taken from a phase I, first-in-human, multicenter, open-label dose-escalation trial of ivuxolimab. Adults with locally advanced or metastatic head and neck squamous cell, hepatocellular, melanoma or renal cell carcinoma were enrolled in the trial. CD4+ and CD8+ T cells were sorted separately from peripheral blood before TCR sequencing.

Notes on this clone: Its antigen target is currently unknown. The sample holds no much larger clone one base away, and base qualities are not on file.

The sequence is built from TRBV5-1 and TRBJ2-7, with no confident D gene call. The source material was CD4+ or CD8+ T cells sorted from blood, sampled in a trial of the OX40 agonist ivuxolimab. The TCR sequence derives from an adult with an advanced solid tumor such as melanoma, head and neck, liver or kidney cancer. The sequenced DNA is TGCGCCAGCAGCTTGTTCCCATGGGACGAGCAGTACTTC. Its product reads: CASSLFPWDEQYF.